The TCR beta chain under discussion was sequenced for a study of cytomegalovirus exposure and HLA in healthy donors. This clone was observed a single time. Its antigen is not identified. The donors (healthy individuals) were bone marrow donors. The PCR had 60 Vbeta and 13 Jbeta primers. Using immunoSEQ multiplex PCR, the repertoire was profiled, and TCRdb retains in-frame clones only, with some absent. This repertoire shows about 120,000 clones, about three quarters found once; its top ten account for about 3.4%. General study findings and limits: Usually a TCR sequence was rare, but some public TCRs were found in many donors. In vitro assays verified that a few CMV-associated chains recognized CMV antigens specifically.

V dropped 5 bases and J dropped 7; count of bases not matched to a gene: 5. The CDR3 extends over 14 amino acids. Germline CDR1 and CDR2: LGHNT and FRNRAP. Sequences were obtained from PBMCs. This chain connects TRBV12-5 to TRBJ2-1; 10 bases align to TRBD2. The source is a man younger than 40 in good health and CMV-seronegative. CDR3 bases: TGTGCTAGTGGTCGGAGCGGGGGGGCGAATGAGCAGTTCTTC. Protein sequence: CASGRSGGANEQFF.